This T cell receptor (beta chain) originates from a study of vaccination and CD4 T cells after COVID-19. The wider study: Each post-COVID sample was drawn after diagnosis, and the median interval was approximately 100 days (range 35 to 161). Study findings and constraints: Spike mono-reactive clones accounted for 304 of the 307 vaccine-specific clones found in convalescent patients.

The assay that was used to sequence DNA from cultured CD4+ T cells was the Oncomine TCR Beta short-read assay. TCRdb reprocessed the PCR reads with MiXCR, giving one entry per CDR3 protein. The sample records about 11,000 distinct CDR3 sequences, roughly 58% being singletons. Treatment specified: roughly nine-day PBMC culture with coronavirus spike peptide pools or control peptides (ViraFEST assay). Peptide pool stimulation in ViraFEST expanded antigen-specific T cells, whose TCRs were then sequenced. As concerns this clonotype: Its antigen is not identified.

Germline V gene sequence: CDR1 LNHDA, CDR2 SQIVND (reference sequence). V lost 7 bases and J lost 1, with 10 bases in between. This CDR3 has 13 amino acids. The sequence was obtained from a human donor who had recovered from COVID-19. J is TRBJ1-1 and V is TRBV19; TRBD1 is a possible D gene (5 bases). The sample was CD4+ T cells from blood, cultured in vitro. CDR3 bases: TGTGCCAGTAATAGGGGATCGAACACTGAAGCTTTCTTT. Its protein product is CASNRGSNTEAFF.